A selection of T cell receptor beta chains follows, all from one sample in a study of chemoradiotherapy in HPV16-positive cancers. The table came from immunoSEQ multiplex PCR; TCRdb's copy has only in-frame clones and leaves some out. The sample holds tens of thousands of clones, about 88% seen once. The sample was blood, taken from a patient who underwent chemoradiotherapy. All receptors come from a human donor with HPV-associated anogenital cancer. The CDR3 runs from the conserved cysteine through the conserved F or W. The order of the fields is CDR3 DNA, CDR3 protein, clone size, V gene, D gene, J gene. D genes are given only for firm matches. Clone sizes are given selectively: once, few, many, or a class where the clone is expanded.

TGTGCCAGCAGGAGAGGGGGGGAGGGCAACTATGGCTACACCTTC	CASRRGGEGNYGYTF	.	TRBV6-5	.	TRBJ1-2
TGCGCCAGCAAGGGGCTAGGGAACACTGAAGCTTTCTTT	CASKGLGNTEAFF	.	TRBV10-1	.	TRBJ1-1
TGCGCCAGCGGATTTGGGACAGGCAGCTCCTACGAGCAGTACTTC	CASGFGTGSSYEQYF	.	TRBV10-2	TRBD1	TRBJ2-7
TGCGCCAGCAGCCCGGGGGGGTACAATGAGCAGTTCTTC	CASSPGGYNEQFF	.	TRBV5-1	TRBD2	TRBJ2-1
TGTGCCAGCGGCCTAGCTTCCCGGGGGGCAGATACGCAGTATTTT	CASGLASRGADTQYF	once	TRBV5-4	TRBD2	TRBJ2-3
TGTGCCAGCAGTCTACCGACAGGGTATAGCAATCAGCCCCAGCATTTT	CASSLPTGYSNQPQHF	.	TRBV27	TRBD1	TRBJ1-5
TGCAGCGTGCGAGCGGGGGCCTACGAGCAGTACTTC	CSVRAGAYEQYF	.	TRBV29-1	TRBD2	TRBJ2-7
TGTGCTAGTGGTTTGGCCCCGTCGGGCAATCAGCCCCAGCATTTT	CASGLAPSGNQPQHF	.	TRBV12-5	.	TRBJ1-5
TGTGCCAGCAGCCCCGGACCCAGGACAGATACGCAGTATTTT	CASSPGPRTDTQYF	.	TRBV11-2	.	TRBJ2-3
TGCGCCAGCAGCCAGGGACAGGGAGTCAACGTCCTGACTTTC	CASSQGQGVNVLTF	.	TRBV4-1	TRBD1	TRBJ2-6
TGTGCCAGCAGCTCCCGGACTAGCGGGAGGATCTACGAGCAGTACTTC	CASSSRTSGRIYEQYF	.	TRBV21-1	.	TRBJ2-7
TGTGCCAGCAGCCCCGGGTCTAGCGGGGCCCTTAAAAACATTCAGTACTTC	CASSPGSSGALKNIQYF	.	TRBV2	TRBD2	TRBJ2-4
TGTGCCAGCAGCCCTGGGCCCGTCCAGTACTTC	CASSPGPVQYF	.	TRBV11-2	.	TRBJ2-5
TGTGCCAGCAGCTTTAAGGGGGACAGGGTTTTTGAAGCTTTCTTT	CASSFKGDRVFEAFF	.	TRBV7-2	TRBD1	TRBJ1-1
TGTGCCAGCTCACCCGGACTAGCGGGGGGTAGCACAGATACGCAGTATTTT	CASSPGLAGGSTDTQYF	.	TRBV18	TRBD2	TRBJ2-3
TGTGCCAGCAGCTTCGAGGGACTCAACTATGGCTACACCTTC	CASSFEGLNYGYTF	.	TRBV5-4	.	TRBJ1-2
TGCGCCAGCAGCTTCATGACAGCAGGCACCGGGGAGCTGTTTTTT	CASSFMTAGTGELFF	.	TRBV5-1	.	TRBJ2-2
TGTGCCAGCAGTTACGGGGGGGTAGAAAACACCATATATTTT	CASSYGGVENTIYF	.	TRBV6-5	.	TRBJ1-3
TGTGCCTGGAATCGTGGTAACTATGAGCAGTTCTTC	CAWNRGNYEQFF	.	TRBV30	.	TRBJ2-1